These T cell receptor beta chains were read from a single sample in a study of T cell responses to AZD1222 COVID-19 vaccine. Some clones are missing from TCRdb's copy, which holds only in-frame ones; the method was immunoSEQ multiplex PCR. The data hold about 120,000 clones, with roughly 85% observed a single time. The sequences come from peripheral blood, collected on day 0 of AZD1222 vaccination. The receptors stem from an adult in good health. CDR3s include the opening cysteine and the closing phenylalanine or tryptophan. Each record gives: CDR3 protein, CDR3 DNA, J gene, D gene, clone size, V gene. D genes are given only for firm matches. Some rows mark clone size as missing; the rest say once, few, many or name a class of expanded clone.

CDR3aa: CAWNAVSGYTF
CDR3nt: TGTGCCTGGAACGCGGTATCCGGCTACACCTTC
j_gene: TRBJ1-2
d_gene: NA
abundance: NA
v_gene: TRBV30

CDR3aa: CASRSSGMGHEQYF
CDR3nt: TGTGCCAGCCGGTCAAGCGGGATGGGACACGAGCAGTACTTC
j_gene: TRBJ2-7
d_gene: TRBD2
abundance: few
v_gene: TRBV28

CDR3aa: CASLAGGSSGSPLYEQYF
CDR3nt: TGTGCTAGCCTGGCGGGGGGCTCGAGCGGGTCACCTCTTTACGAGCAGTACTTC
j_gene: TRBJ2-7
d_gene: TRBD2
abundance: NA
v_gene: TRBV12-5

CDR3aa: CASSALQGIGETQYF
CDR3nt: TGTGCCAGCAGTGCCCTTCAGGGTATCGGCGAGACCCAGTACTTC
j_gene: TRBJ2-5
d_gene: NA
abundance: once
v_gene: TRBV3-1/TRBV3-2

CDR3aa: CASSSPGSGGTDTQYF
CDR3nt: TGTGCCAGCAGCTCCCCGGGAAGCGGGGGGACAGATACGCAGTATTTT
j_gene: TRBJ2-3
d_gene: TRBD2
abundance: NA
v_gene: TRBV5-6

CDR3aa: CASSPGTTNEKLFF
CDR3nt: TGTGCCAGCAGCCCGGGAACTACTAATGAAAAACTGTTTTTT
j_gene: TRBJ1-4
d_gene: NA
abundance: NA
v_gene: TRBV11-1

CDR3aa: CASSSNSGGKETQYF
CDR3nt: TGTGCCAGCAGCTCTAACAGCGGTGGGAAAGAGACCCAGTACTTC
j_gene: TRBJ2-5
d_gene: NA
abundance: once
v_gene: TRBV6-6

CDR3aa: CASSGTGTDSYNEQFF
CDR3nt: TGTGCCAGCTCAGGAACGGGGACGGATAGCTACAATGAGCAGTTCTTC
j_gene: TRBJ2-1
d_gene: NA
abundance: NA
v_gene: TRBV18

CDR3aa: CASSGTGGTEAFF
CDR3nt: TGTGCCAGCAGTGGGACAGGGGGCACTGAAGCTTTCTTT
j_gene: TRBJ1-1
d_gene: TRBD1
abundance: few
v_gene: TRBV25-1

CDR3aa: CASRMEGGPVEKLFF
CDR3nt: TGTGCCAGCAGGATGGAAGGAGGGCCTGTTGAAAAACTGTTTTTT
j_gene: TRBJ1-4
d_gene: NA
abundance: NA
v_gene: TRBV5-6

CDR3aa: CASSPGLAGGRVYEQYF
CDR3nt: TGTGCCAGCAGCCCGGGACTAGCGGGAGGGCGGGTCTACGAGCAGTACTTC
j_gene: TRBJ2-7
d_gene: TRBD2
abundance: NA
v_gene: TRBV7-6

CDR3aa: CASSEINAGGYTF
CDR3nt: TGTGCCAGCAGTGAAATTAATGCGGGTGGCTACACCTTC
j_gene: TRBJ1-2
d_gene: NA
abundance: NA
v_gene: TRBV6-1

CDR3aa: CASSDSNRNLPSTF
CDR3nt: TGTGCCAGCAGTGACTCGAACCGCAATTTACCCTCCACCTTC
j_gene: TRBJ1-2
d_gene: NA
abundance: NA
v_gene: TRBV6-4

CDR3aa: CASSVESWSSNEQYF
CDR3nt: TGTGCCAGCAGCGTAGAATCGTGGTCTTCAAACGAGCAGTACTTC
j_gene: TRBJ2-7
d_gene: NA
abundance: NA
v_gene: TRBV9

CDR3aa: CASSYTLHSGNTIYF
CDR3nt: TGTGCCAGCAGTTACACGTTACACTCTGGAAACACCATATATTTT
j_gene: TRBJ1-3
d_gene: NA
abundance: NA
v_gene: TRBV6-5

CDR3aa: CASSRLDRATNEKLFF
CDR3nt: TGTGCCAGCAGCCGGCTGGACCGTGCAACTAATGAAAAACTGTTTTTT
j_gene: TRBJ1-4
d_gene: NA
abundance: NA
v_gene: TRBV16

CDR3aa: CASSQDDRTPGMNTEAFF
CDR3nt: TGCGCCAGCAGCCAAGATGATCGTACGCCGGGGATGAACACTGAAGCTTTCTTT
j_gene: TRBJ1-1
d_gene: NA
abundance: NA
v_gene: TRBV4-1

CDR3aa: CASSSGLAGGDTQYF
CDR3nt: TGTGCCAGCAGCTCAGGACTAGCTGGTGGAGATACGCAGTATTTT
j_gene: TRBJ2-3
d_gene: TRBD2
abundance: NA
v_gene: TRBV7-9

CDR3aa: CASSQSQDYGEQYF
CDR3nt: TGTGCCAGCAGCCAATCCCAGGATTATGGCGAGCAGTACTTC
j_gene: TRBJ2-7
d_gene: NA
abundance: NA
v_gene: TRBV3-1/TRBV3-2

CDR3aa: CASSLTGVVGYGYTF
CDR3nt: TGTGCCAGCAGCTTGACAGGGGTCGTAGGCTATGGCTACACCTTC
j_gene: TRBJ1-2
d_gene: TRBD1
abundance: NA
v_gene: TRBV7-9

CDR3aa: CASSVVAGGGTEAFF
CDR3nt: TGTGCCAGCAGCGTAGTTGCAGGCGGCGGGACTGAAGCTTTCTTT
j_gene: TRBJ1-1
d_gene: NA
abundance: NA
v_gene: TRBV9

CDR3aa: CASSVLPDNQPQHF
CDR3nt: TGTGCCAGCAGCGTTCTACCCGACAATCAGCCCCAGCATTTT
j_gene: TRBJ1-5
d_gene: NA
abundance: NA
v_gene: TRBV9

CDR3aa: CASSRDGGNTGELFF
CDR3nt: TGTGCCAGCAGCCGGGACGGAGGCAACACCGGGGAGCTGTTTTTT
j_gene: TRBJ2-2
d_gene: NA
abundance: NA
v_gene: TRBV6-5

CDR3aa: CASSLRGGPVLDTEAFF
CDR3nt: TGTGCCAGCAGTCTCCGGGGGGGACCCGTGTTGGACACTGAAGCTTTCTTT
j_gene: TRBJ1-1
d_gene: NA
abundance: NA
v_gene: TRBV27

CDR3aa: CASSYEGETQYF
CDR3nt: TGTGCCAGCAGTTACGAGGGGGAGACCCAGTACTTC
j_gene: TRBJ2-5
d_gene: NA
abundance: NA
v_gene: TRBV6-5

CDR3aa: CASSVEGGPSREQYF
CDR3nt: TGTGCCAGCAGCGTAGAGGGGGGCCCCTCGAGGGAGCAGTACTTC
j_gene: TRBJ2-7
d_gene: NA
abundance: few
v_gene: TRBV9

CDR3aa: CASSMQAGGRHEQFF
CDR3nt: TGTGCCAGTAGTATGCAAGCGGGGGGGCGCCATGAGCAGTTCTTC
j_gene: TRBJ2-1
d_gene: TRBD2
abundance: NA
v_gene: TRBV19

CDR3aa: CAWNGVMRANVLTF
CDR3nt: TGTGCCTGGAATGGGGTGATGAGGGCCAACGTCCTGACTTTC
j_gene: TRBJ2-6
d_gene: NA
abundance: NA
v_gene: TRBV30

CDR3aa: CASSLEGRSESGSPLHF
CDR3nt: TGCGCCAGCAGCTTGGAGGGCAGGTCAGAGTCAGGTTCACCCCTCCACTTT
j_gene: TRBJ1-6
d_gene: NA
abundance: NA
v_gene: TRBV5-1

CDR3aa: CASTLTGTEAFF
CDR3nt: TGTGCCAGCACCCTTACAGGGACTGAAGCTTTCTTT
j_gene: TRBJ1-1
d_gene: NA
abundance: once
v_gene: TRBV5-5

CDR3aa: CAISESGQGREKLFF
CDR3nt: TGTGCCATCAGTGAGTCGGGACAGGGTCGCGAAAAACTGTTTTTT
j_gene: TRBJ1-4
d_gene: TRBD1
abundance: NA
v_gene: TRBV10-3

CDR3aa: CASSWGRGYEQYF
CDR3nt: TGTGCCAGCAGCTGGGGCAGGGGCTACGAGCAGTACTTC
j_gene: TRBJ2-7
d_gene: NA
abundance: NA
v_gene: TRBV7-6

CDR3aa: CASSSEAGFEQYF
CDR3nt: TGTGCCAGCAGCTCTGAAGCGGGTTTCGAGCAGTACTTC
j_gene: TRBJ2-7
d_gene: NA
abundance: NA
v_gene: TRBV12-3/TRBV12-4

CDR3aa: CASSPNSDRGTQQYF
CDR3nt: TGTGCCAGCTCACCGAACTCAGACAGGGGCACTCAGCAGTACTTC
j_gene: TRBJ2-7
d_gene: TRBD1
abundance: NA
v_gene: TRBV18

CDR3aa: CASRDPDFQPQHF
CDR3nt: TGTGCCAGCAGAGATCCGGACTTTCAGCCCCAGCATTTT
j_gene: TRBJ1-5
d_gene: NA
abundance: NA
v_gene: TRBV2

CDR3aa: CASSLQGQGALNEAFF
CDR3nt: TGTGCCAGCAGTTTACAGGGGCAGGGGGCCCTTAATGAAGCTTTCTTT
j_gene: TRBJ1-1
d_gene: TRBD1
abundance: NA
v_gene: TRBV27

CDR3aa: CASSSRQGDGTQYF
CDR3nt: TGTGCCAGCAGCTCCCGACAGGGCGATGGGACCCAGTACTTC
j_gene: TRBJ2-5
d_gene: TRBD1
abundance: NA
v_gene: TRBV7-8

CDR3aa: CASRRIRGGNQPQHF
CDR3nt: TGTGCCAGCAGGCGGATACGGGGGGGCAATCAGCCCCAGCATTTT
j_gene: TRBJ1-5
d_gene: NA
abundance: NA
v_gene: TRBV6-5

CDR3aa: CASSLVLAETGELFF
CDR3nt: TGCGCCAGCAGCTTGGTACTAGCGGAAACCGGGGAGCTGTTTTTT
j_gene: TRBJ2-2
d_gene: TRBD2
abundance: NA
v_gene: TRBV5-1

CDR3aa: CASSLETYEQFF
CDR3nt: TGTGCCAGCAGCTTAGAGACGTATGAGCAGTTCTTC
j_gene: TRBJ2-1
d_gene: NA
abundance: NA
v_gene: TRBV11-3

CDR3aa: CASSTWTDPEGEQYF
CDR3nt: TGTGCCAGCAGCACCTGGACCGACCCCGAGGGCGAGCAGTACTTC
j_gene: TRBJ2-7
d_gene: NA
abundance: NA
v_gene: TRBV13

CDR3aa: CASSSARAGGYEQYF
CDR3nt: TGTGCCAGCAGCAGCGCCCGGGCGGGAGGGTACGAGCAGTACTTC
j_gene: TRBJ2-7
d_gene: TRBD2
abundance: NA
v_gene: TRBV13

CDR3aa: CASSQGWTGANYGYTF
CDR3nt: TGCGCCAGCAGCCAAGGGTGGACGGGAGCTAACTATGGCTACACCTTC
j_gene: TRBJ1-2
d_gene: NA
abundance: NA
v_gene: TRBV4-1